This T cell receptor beta chain is from a study of immune cell composition in non-small cell lung cancer. General study points: Clones >0.5% enriched in tumour were rarer in adenocarcinoma (about 35%) than squamous (approximately 75%). It was not proven that tumour-reactive clones equal dominant tumour-associated clones. Squamous lung tumours showed higher top 10 clone scores and clonality than adenocarcinomas.

With respect to this clone: Its antigen is not known.

The CDR3 is made up of 17 amino acids. From germline, CDR1 is MDHEN and CDR2 SYDVKM. The trim removed 5 bases at V and 7 bases at J, leaving 11 bases unmatched. Method: immunoSEQ multiplex PCR; TCRdb's copy keeps in-frame clones and lacks some. The sample contains about 6,600 clones, about four fifths of which appear only once. The gene calls are TRBV28 and TRBJ2-1, with 13 bases fitting TRBD2. This sequence was found in a human donor with non-small cell lung cancer. The sample taken for sequencing was lung tumor tissue. CDR3 in amino acids: CASSQLRTSGRANEQFF. For the CDR3, the DNA is TGTGCCAGCAGTCAACTACGCACTAGCGGGAGGGCTAATGAGCAGTTCTTC.